The rows below give T cell receptor beta chains drawn from one sample of a study of blood T cell repertoires in COVID-19. Assay: immunoSEQ multiplex PCR; the TCRdb copy retains only in-frame clones and omits some. The data show more than 95,000 clones, about 81% seen once. Sequenced sample: peripheral blood. These TCRs come from a woman between 45 and 65 years old with acute or convalescent COVID-19. The conserved cysteine and the conserved F or W are not part of the CDR3 here. The order of the fields is V gene, J gene, CDR3 protein.

TRBV6-5	TRBJ1-2	ASIPGGFGSGYT
TRBV19	TRBJ1-1	ASSNGGNYGNTEAF
TRBV5-1	TRBJ2-1	ASSLSEAYNEQF
TRBV19	TRBJ2-6	ASSKNRGGANVLT
TRBV29-1	TRBJ1-2	SAERGGYGYT
TRBV3-1/TRBV3-2	TRBJ2-2	ATQGNSAGELF
TRBV10-3	TRBJ2-5	AISLLGETQY
TRBV7-2	TRBJ2-7	ASSGLRFYEQY
TRBV4-1	TRBJ1-2	ASSQVGAGVGYT
TRBV7-2	TRBJ1-5	ASSGQWNQPQH
TRBV7-6	TRBJ2-6	ASSQTTGASGANVLT
TRBV29-1	TRBJ1-2	SVEDPQGHYGYT
TRBV5-4	TRBJ2-1	ASSPRTSYNEQF
TRBV7-2	TRBJ2-7	ASSRSAGLYEQY
TRBV2	TRBJ1-4	AISLGRGVEKLF
TRBV3-1/TRBV3-2	TRBJ1-1	ASSQDLMTGREAF
TRBV28	TRBJ2-1	ASSPRDKYYNEQF
TRBV25-1	TRBJ2-7	ASSDRGGYEQY
TRBV2	TRBJ2-5	ASSLQGARETQY
TRBV5-1	TRBJ2-1	ASMLAGNSYNEQF
TRBV5-1	TRBJ2-5	ASSLADFPQETQY
TRBV7-9	TRBJ2-2	ASSLAGSLRDTGELF
TRBV4-2	TRBJ1-6	ASSQDWGQAAPLH
TRBV5-1	TRBJ1-3	ASSLPGTGNTIY
TRBV28	TRBJ1-2	ASRDSFTANYGYT
TRBV7-3	TRBJ2-1	ASSPDRLGENEQF
TRBV3-1/TRBV3-2	TRBJ2-1	ASSSPLGNSYNEQF
TRBV6-6	TRBJ1-2	ASSPTQNYGYT
TRBV18	TRBJ2-5	ASSPMAGAGETQY
TRBV5-1	TRBJ2-5	ASSLGSGQETQY
TRBV24-1	TRBJ2-1	ATGGTEFHNEQF
TRBV15	TRBJ2-7	ATSSDLSSYEQY
TRBV5-6	TRBJ2-7	ASSLTPGTARYEQY
TRBV7-2	TRBJ2-1	ASSFVPLQSQF
TRBV12-3/TRBV12-4	TRBJ2-1	ASSLMRDNEQF
TRBV5-1	TRBJ1-6	ASSSLSGNSPLH
TRBV2	TRBJ2-2	ASRDQGPRAHGELF
TRBV9	TRBJ1-1	ASSVVAGGGNTEAF
TRBV11-2	TRBJ2-3	ASSLVSAGADTQY
TRBV14	TRBJ1-2	ASSQSGQIYGYT
TRBV6-5	TRBJ1-3	ASSWGVGNTIY